Presented here are 4 T cell receptor beta chains from one specimen sequenced in a study of blood T cell repertoires in COVID-19 (dated by TCRdb to about 2020). Library preparation was by the immunoSEQ multiplex PCR assay. TCRdb stores this immuneACCESS table with in-frame sequences only. Part of the clones is absent; in the studies checked, under half of the shortfall reflects unresolved V genes, and no reason is known for the rest. Within this sample are over 120,000 clones, with about 79% of them counted one time only. Approximately 4.5% of the sample comes from the top ten. Material: peripheral blood. The source is a woman at least 80 years old with active or convalescent COVID-19.

This rearrangement joins TRBV18 to TRBJ1-2; D may be TRBD1 (6 bases). The CDR3 covers 14 residues. Germline assignment: CDR1 KGHSH and CDR2 LQKENI. V shed 0 bases and J shed 3 bases, with 8 bases lying between them. CDR3 nucleotide sequence: TGTGCCAGCTCACCACCGGCAGGGGACTATGGCTACACCTTC. Translated: CASSPPAGDYGYTF.

This chain connects TRBV7-3 to TRBJ1-4; 10 bases are a match to TRBD1. Trimming cost V 3 bases and J 7 bases; bases outside gene matches: 20. This CDR3 is built from 20 residues. CDR1 and CDR2 from the germline V gene are SGHTA and FQGTGA. CDR3 DNA: TGTGCCAGCAGCTTCCTAAAGAACCGGGACAGGGGCGTTTATACTGAAAAACTGTTTTTT. This codes for CASSFLKNRDRGVYTEKLFF.

The chain couples TRBV19 to TRBJ2-1; tentative D call: TRBD1 (6 bases). The CDR3 length is 13 residues. V lost 4 bases and J 7 bases, leaving 11 bases between the germline ends. The germline V gene has CDR1 LNHDA and CDR2 SQIVND (reference sequence). The CDR3 nucleotides are TGTGCCAGTAGTAATACAGGGTTGAATGAGCAGTTCTTC. It is translated as CASSNTGLNEQFF. Drawing the rest from reference TRBV19 and TRBJ2-1, the complete variable domain is DGGITQSPKYLFRKEGQNVTLSCEQNLNHDAMYWYRQDPGQGLRLIYYSQIVNDFQKGDIAEGYSVSREKKESFPLTVTSAQKNPTAFYLCASSNTGLNEQFFGPGTRLTVL.

Here the CDR3 DNA reads TGTGCCAGCAGTTACGGGGGGGCCTTTCCTGGAGAGACCCAGTACTTC. It codes for CASSYGGAFPGETQYF. The rearrangement joins TRBV6-5 to TRBJ2-5; D is perhaps TRBD2 (7 bases). Trimming cost V 2 bases and J 4 bases, with 17 bases left between them. The CDR3 contains 16 residues. Germline CDR1 MNHEY, CDR2 SVGAGI.